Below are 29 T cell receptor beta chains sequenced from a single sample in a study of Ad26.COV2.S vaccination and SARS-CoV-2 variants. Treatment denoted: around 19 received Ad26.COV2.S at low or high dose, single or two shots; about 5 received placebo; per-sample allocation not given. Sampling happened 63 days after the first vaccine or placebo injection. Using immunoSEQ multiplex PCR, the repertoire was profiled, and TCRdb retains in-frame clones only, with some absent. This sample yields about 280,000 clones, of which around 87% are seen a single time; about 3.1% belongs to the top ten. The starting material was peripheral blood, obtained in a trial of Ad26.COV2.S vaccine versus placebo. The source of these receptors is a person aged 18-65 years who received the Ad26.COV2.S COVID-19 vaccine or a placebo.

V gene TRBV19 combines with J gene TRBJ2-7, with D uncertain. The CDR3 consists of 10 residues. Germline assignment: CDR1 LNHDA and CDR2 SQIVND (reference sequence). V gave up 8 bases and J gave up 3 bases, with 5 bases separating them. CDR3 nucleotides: TGTGCCAGTCGCAGCTACGAGCAGTACTTC. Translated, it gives CASRSYEQYF.

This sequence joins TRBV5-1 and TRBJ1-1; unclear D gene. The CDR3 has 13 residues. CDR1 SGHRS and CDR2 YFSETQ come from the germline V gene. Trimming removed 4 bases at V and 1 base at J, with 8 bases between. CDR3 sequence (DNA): TGCGCCAGCAGCCTCATCACGAACACTGAAGCTTTCTTT. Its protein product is CASSLITNTEAFF.

The CDR3 region has the DNA TGTGCCAGCAGGATTTTTTTGGTGAACACTGAAGCTTTCTTT. It is translated as CASRIFLVNTEAFF. V usage is TRBV2 and J usage is TRBJ1-1, with D uncertain. V was cut by 6 bases and J by 0 bases, with 11 bases left in between. CDR1 and CDR2 from the germline V gene are SNHLY and FYNNEI. There are 14 residues in the CDR3.

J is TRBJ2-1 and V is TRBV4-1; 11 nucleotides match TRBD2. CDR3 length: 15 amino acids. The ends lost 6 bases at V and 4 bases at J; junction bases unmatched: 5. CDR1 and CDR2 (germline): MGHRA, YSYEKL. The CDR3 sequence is CASRSLAGAYNEQFF. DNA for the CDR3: TGCGCCAGCAGGTCACTAGCGGGAGCTTACAATGAGCAGTTCTTC.

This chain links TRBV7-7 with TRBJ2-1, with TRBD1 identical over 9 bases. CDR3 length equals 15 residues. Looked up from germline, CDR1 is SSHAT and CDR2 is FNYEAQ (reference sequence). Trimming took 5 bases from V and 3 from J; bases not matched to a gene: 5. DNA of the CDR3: TGTGCCAGCAGCGAGGGACAGGGAAACTACAATGAGCAGTTCTTC. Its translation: CASSEGQGNYNEQFF.

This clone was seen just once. In DNA, the CDR3 is TGTGCCAGCAGCCCTAAAAGGCTAGCGGGAGGGGGTCCCAATGAGCAGTTCTTC. Amino acids: CASSPKRLAGGGPNEQFF. The rearrangement links TRBV5-4 to TRBJ2-1, with TRBD2 identical over 12 bases. V lost 4 bases and J lost 6; bases outside the gene matches: 14. Germline V gene sequence: CDR1 SGHNT, CDR2 YYREEE (reference sequence). The CDR3 totals 18 residues.

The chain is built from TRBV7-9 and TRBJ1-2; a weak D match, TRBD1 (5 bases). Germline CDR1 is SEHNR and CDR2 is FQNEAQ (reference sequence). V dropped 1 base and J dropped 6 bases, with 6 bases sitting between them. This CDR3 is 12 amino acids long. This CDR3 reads CASSLGGNGYTF. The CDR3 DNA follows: TGTGCCAGCAGCTTAGGGGGCAATGGCTACACCTTC.

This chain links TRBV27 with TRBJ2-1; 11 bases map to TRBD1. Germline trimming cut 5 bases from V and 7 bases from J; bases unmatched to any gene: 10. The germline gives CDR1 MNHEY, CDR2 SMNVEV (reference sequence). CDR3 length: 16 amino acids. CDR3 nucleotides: TGTGCCAGCAGTCGATCGGACAGGGGGCATCGGAATGAGCAGTTCTTC. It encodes CASSRSDRGHRNEQFF.

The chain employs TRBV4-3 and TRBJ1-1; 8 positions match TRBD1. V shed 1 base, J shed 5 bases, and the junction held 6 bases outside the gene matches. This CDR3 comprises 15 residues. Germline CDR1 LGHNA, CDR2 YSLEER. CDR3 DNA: TGCGCCAGCAGCCAAGGGAACAGGGGGGGGACTGAAGCTTTCTTT. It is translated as CASSQGNRGGTEAFF.

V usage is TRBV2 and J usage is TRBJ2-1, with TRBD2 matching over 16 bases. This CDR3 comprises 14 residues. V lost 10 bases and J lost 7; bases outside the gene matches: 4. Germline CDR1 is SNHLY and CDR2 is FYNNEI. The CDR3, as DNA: TGTGCCACCGGGACTAGCGGGGGGGGGAATGAGCAGTTCTTC. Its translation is CATGTSGGGNEQFF. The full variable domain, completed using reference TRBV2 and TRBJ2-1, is EPEVTQTPSHQVTQMGQEVILRCVPISNHLYFYWYRQILGQKVEFLVSFYNNEISEKSEIFDDQFSVERPDGSNFTLKIRSTKLEDSAMYFCATGTSGGGNEQFFGPGTRLTVL.

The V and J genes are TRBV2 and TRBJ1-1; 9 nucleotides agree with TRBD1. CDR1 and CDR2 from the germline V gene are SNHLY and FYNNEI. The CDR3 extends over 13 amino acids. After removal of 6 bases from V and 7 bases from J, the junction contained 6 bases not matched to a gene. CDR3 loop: CASSQDRGDEAFF. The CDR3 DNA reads TGTGCCAGCAGCCAGGACAGGGGTGATGAAGCTTTCTTT.

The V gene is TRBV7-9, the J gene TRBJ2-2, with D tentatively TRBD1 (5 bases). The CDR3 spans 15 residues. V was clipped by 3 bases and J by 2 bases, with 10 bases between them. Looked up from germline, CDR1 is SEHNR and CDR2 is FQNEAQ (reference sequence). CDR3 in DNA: TGTGCCAGCAGCTTCGCAGGGCGAAACACCGGGGAGCTGTTTTTT. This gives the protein CASSFAGRNTGELFF. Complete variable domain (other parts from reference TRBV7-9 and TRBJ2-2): DTGVSQNPRHKITKRGQNVTFRCDPISEHNRLYWYRQTLGQGPEFLTYFQNEAQLEKSRLLSDRFSAERPKGSFSTLEIQRTEQGDSAMYLCASSFAGRNTGELFFGEGSRLTVL.

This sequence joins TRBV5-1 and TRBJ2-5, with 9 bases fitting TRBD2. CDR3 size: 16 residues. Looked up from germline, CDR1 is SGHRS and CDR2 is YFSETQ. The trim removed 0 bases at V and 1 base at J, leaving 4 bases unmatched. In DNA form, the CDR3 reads TGCGCCAGCAGCTTGGTAGCTAGCGGGATCCAAGAGACCCAGTACTTC. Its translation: CASSLVASGIQETQYF.

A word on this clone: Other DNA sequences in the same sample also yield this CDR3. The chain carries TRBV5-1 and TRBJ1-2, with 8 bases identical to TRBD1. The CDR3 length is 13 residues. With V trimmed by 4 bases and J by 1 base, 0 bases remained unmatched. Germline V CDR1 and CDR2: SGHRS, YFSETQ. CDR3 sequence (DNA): TGCGCCAGCAGCGGACAGGGTAACTATGGCTACACCTTC. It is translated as CASSGQGNYGYTF.

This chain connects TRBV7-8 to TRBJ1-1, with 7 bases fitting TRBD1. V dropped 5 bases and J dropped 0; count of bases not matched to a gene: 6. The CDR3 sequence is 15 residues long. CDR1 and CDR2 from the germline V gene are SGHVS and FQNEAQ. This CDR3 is CASSPRDRLNTEAFF. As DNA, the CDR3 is TGTGCCAGCAGCCCTCGGGACAGACTGAACACTGAAGCTTTCTTT.

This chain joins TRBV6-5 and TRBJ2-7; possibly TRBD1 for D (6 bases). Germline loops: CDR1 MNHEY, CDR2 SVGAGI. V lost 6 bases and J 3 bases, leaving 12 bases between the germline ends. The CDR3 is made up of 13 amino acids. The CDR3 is CASSRDTGYEQYF. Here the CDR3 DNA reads TGTGCCAGCAGCCGGGACACCGGCTACGAGCAGTACTTC.

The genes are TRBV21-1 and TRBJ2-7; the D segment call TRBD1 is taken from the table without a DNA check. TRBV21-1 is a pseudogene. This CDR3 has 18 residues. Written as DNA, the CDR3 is TGTGCCAGCAGCAAAGCGCTGGTAACAGGGGCGAGCTCCTACGAGCAGTACTTC. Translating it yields CASSKALVTGASSYEQYF.

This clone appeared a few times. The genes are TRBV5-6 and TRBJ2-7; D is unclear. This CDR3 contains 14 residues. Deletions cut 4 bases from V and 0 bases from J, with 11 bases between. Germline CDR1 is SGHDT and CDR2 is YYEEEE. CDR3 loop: CASSLRSLSYEQYF. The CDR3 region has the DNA TGTGCCAGCAGCCTCCGGTCCCTCTCCTACGAGCAGTACTTC.

The CDR3 region is CSASSGGAGDTQYF. CDR3 coding DNA: TGCAGTGCTAGTAGCGGGGGGGCCGGAGATACGCAGTATTTT. V and J are TRBV20-1 and TRBJ2-3, with 11 bases identical to TRBD2. Germline V CDR1 and CDR2: DFQATT, SNEGSKA (reference sequence). This CDR3 has 14 amino acids. Losses at the gene ends were 3 bases for V and 5 bases for J; bases not matched to a gene: 4.

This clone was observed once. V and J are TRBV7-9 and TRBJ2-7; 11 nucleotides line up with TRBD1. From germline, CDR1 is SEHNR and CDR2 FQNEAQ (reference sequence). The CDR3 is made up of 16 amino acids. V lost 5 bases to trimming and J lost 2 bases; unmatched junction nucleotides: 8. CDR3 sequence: CASSPLSGQGAYEQYF. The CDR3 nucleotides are TGTGCCAGCAGCCCCCTCTCGGGACAGGGGGCCTACGAGCAGTACTTC.

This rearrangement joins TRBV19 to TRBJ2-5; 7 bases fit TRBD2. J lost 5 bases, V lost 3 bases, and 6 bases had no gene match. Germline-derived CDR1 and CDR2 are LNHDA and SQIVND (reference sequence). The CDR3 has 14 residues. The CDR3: CASSIGGGSETQYF. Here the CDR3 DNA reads TGTGCCAGTAGTATCGGTGGCGGGAGTGAGACCCAGTACTTC.

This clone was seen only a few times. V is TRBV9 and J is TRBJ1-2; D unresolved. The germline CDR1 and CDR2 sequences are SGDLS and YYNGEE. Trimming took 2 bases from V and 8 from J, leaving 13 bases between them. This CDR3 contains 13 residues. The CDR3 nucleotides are TGTGCCAGCAGCGTGAGGGAGGGAGGGGGCTACACCTTC. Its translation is CASSVREGGGYTF.

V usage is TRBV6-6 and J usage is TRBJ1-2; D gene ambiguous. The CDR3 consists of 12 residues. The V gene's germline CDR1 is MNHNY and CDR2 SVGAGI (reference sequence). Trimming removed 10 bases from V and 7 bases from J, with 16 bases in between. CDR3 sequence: CATENGVRGYTF. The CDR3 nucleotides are TGTGCCACCGAAAATGGCGTCCGTGGCTACACCTTC.

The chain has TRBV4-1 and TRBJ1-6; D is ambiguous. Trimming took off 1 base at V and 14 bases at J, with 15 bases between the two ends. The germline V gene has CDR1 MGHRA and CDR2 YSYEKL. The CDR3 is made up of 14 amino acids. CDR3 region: CASSQVTSVSALHF. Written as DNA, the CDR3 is TGCGCCAGCAGCCAAGTCACTTCCGTATCAGCCCTCCACTTT.

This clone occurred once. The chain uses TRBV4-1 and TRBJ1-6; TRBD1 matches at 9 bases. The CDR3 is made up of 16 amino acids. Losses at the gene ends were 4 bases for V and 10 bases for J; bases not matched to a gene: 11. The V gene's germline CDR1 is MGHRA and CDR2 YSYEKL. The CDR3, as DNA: TGCGCCAGCAGCCTTGGACGGGACAGGGAGCGCTCACCCCTCCACTTT. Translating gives CASSLGRDRERSPLHF.

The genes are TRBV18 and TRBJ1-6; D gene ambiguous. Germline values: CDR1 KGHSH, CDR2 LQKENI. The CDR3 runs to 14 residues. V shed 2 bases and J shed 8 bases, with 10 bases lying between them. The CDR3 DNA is TGTGCCAGCTCACCAGAGGAGCTGGATTCACCCCTCCACTTT. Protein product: CASSPEELDSPLHF.

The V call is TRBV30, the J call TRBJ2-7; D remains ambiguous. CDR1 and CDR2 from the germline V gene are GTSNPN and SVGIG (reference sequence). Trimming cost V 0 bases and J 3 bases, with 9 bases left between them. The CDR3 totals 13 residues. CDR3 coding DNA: TGTGCCTGGAGTGTACAGTGGAACTACGAGCAGTACTTC. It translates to CAWSVQWNYEQYF.

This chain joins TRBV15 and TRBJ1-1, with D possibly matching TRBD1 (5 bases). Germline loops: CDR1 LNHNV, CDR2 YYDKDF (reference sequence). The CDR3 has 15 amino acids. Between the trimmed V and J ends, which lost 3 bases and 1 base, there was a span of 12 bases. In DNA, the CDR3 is TGTGCCACCAGCAGCGCTGGGACGGGGAACACTGAAGCTTTCTTT. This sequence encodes CATSSAGTGNTEAFF.

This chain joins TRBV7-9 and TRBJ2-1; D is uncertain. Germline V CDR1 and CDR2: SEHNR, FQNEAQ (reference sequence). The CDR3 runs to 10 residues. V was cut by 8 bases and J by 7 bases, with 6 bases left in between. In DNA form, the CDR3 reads TGTGCCAGCGGAACGAATGAGCAGTTCTTC. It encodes CASGTNEQFF.